This T cell receptor (beta chain) was sequenced during a study of T cells of healthy individuals. V lost 3 bases and J lost 8, with 19 bases in between. The CDR3 length is 14 residues. CDR1 is DFQATT, CDR2 SNEGSKA, per germline (reference sequence). From the 5' RACE reads, TCRdb called clonotypes with MiXCR, one entry per CDR3 protein. The sample lists approximately 58,000 distinct CDR3 sequences; over 12% were seen once. The genes are TRBV20-1 and TRBJ1-2, with unresolved D. The receptor comes from a human donor in good health. CDR3 residues: CSARGRTVTSGYTF. The CDR3 region has the DNA TGCAGTGCTAGGGGTCGGACGGTTACGTCGGGCTACACCTTC.